These 21 T cell receptor beta chains were sequenced from one sample in a study of T cells in Graves' hyperthyroidism and ophthalmopathy. Amplified regions were TCR beta CDR3 sequences from RNA transcripts. The TCR CDR3 was amplified in a first-round RT-PCR using the HTBI primer set. TCRdb passed the multiplex PCR reads through MiXCR, listing each CDR3 protein once. The sample lists 540,000 or so distinct CDR3 sequences, 15% to 19% occurring once. The sequenced material came from blood. Source of these receptors: a woman aged 25 to 39 with Graves' hyperthyroidism.

The chain uses TRBV9 and TRBJ2-1; 7 positions match TRBD2. The CDR3 consists of 18 residues. Germline CDR1 and CDR2: SGDLS and YYNGEE. V gave up 1 base and J gave up 4 bases; unmatched junction bases: 14. The CDR3 sequence is CASSVRGGRLDEYNEQFF. DNA for the CDR3: TGTGCCAGCAGCGTAAGGGGAGGGAGACTAGACGAGTACAATGAGCAGTTCTTC.

In this sample, this clonotype turned up a few times. The chain carries TRBV9 and TRBJ2-2, with TRBD2 matching over 11 bases. The V segment lost 4 bases and the J segment 6 bases; nucleotides outside the gene matches: 5. Germline CDR1 SGDLS, CDR2 YYNGEE. The CDR3 length is 15 residues. CDR3 in DNA: TGTGCCAGCAGCCGGACTAGCGGGCCCTCCGGGGAGCTGTTTTTT. Translated, it gives CASSRTSGPSGELFF.

This clonotype was seen repeatedly, ten times or more. The chain employs TRBV6-2 or TRBV6-3 and TRBJ2-2; 11 bases align to TRBD2. Trimming removed 6 bases from V and 6 bases from J; junction bases left unmatched: 6. The CDR3 covers 15 residues. The germline gives CDR1 MNHEY, CDR2 SVGEGT. The CDR3 is CASSKTSGNAGELFF. DNA for the CDR3: TGTGCCAGCAGCAAGACTAGCGGGAATGCCGGGGAGCTGTTTTTT.

This chain uses TRBV18 with TRBJ1-6; TRBD1 matches 7 bases. Germline-derived CDR1 and CDR2 are KGHSH and LQKENI. This CDR3 contains 16 residues. V lost 1 base to trimming and J lost 7 bases; unmatched junction nucleotides: 7. The CDR3 sequence is CASSPRPGTENSPLHF. DNA of the CDR3: TGTGCCAGCTCACCACGGCCCGGGACAGAAAATTCACCCCTCCACTTT.

This clonotype was seen at least ten times. This chain uses TRBV2 with TRBJ1-1; D uncertain. The germline V gene has CDR1 SNHLY and CDR2 FYNNEI. The CDR3 spans 13 residues. Trimming pared 6 bases from V and 6 bases from J, leaving 14 bases between. The CDR3 spells CASRHRTGPEAFF. The CDR3 DNA is TGTGCCAGCAGACACCGGACGGGCCCTGAAGCTTTCTTT.

The chain uses TRBV6-5 and TRBJ2-2; TRBD2 matches at 11 bases. Per germline, CDR1 MNHEY and CDR2 SVGAGI. The CDR3 spans 24 residues. With 0 bases clipped from V and 6 bases from J, the junction kept 27 bases outside the gene matches. The CDR3: CASSYSFGTETSGSLFPWAGELFF. CDR3 nucleotides: TGTGCCAGCAGTTACTCGTTTGGGACAGAAACTAGCGGGAGCCTCTTCCCTTGGGCCGGGGAGCTGTTTTTT.

This clonotype was counted only a few times. This chain joins TRBV7-9 and TRBJ2-3, with 8 nucleotides matching TRBD2. The junction had 6 bases not matched to a gene; V was cut back by 2 bases and J by 2 bases. This CDR3 has 16 amino acids. The germline CDR1 and CDR2 sequences are SEHNR and FQNEAQ (reference sequence). CDR3 sequence: CASSLHREGNTDTQYF. The CDR3 nucleotides are TGTGCCAGCAGCTTACATCGGGAGGGGAACACAGATACGCAGTATTTT.

In its sample, this clonotype was seen many times. The chain joins TRBV24-1 to TRBJ2-7, with 7 bases identical to TRBD2. The V gene end was trimmed by 1 base and the J gene end by 1 base; junction bases not matched to a gene: 9. The germline CDR1 and CDR2 sequences are KGHDR and SFDVKD. This CDR3 is 17 amino acids long. The CDR3 here is CATSDFARTSESYEQYF. CDR3 DNA sequence: TGTGCCACCAGTGATTTTGCCCGCACTAGCGAATCCTACGAGCAGTACTTC.

This clonotype has a count of ten or more. The chain couples TRBV27 to TRBJ2-1; 9 bases are shared with TRBD1. The CDR3 length is 15 residues. V lost 3 bases to trimming and J lost 7 bases; unmatched junction nucleotides: 7. CDR1 is MNHEY and CDR2 is SMNVEV in the germline V gene (reference sequence). The CDR3 loop is CASSLERTGENEQFF. The CDR3 nucleotides are TGTGCCAGCAGTTTGGAAAGGACAGGGGAGAATGAGCAGTTCTTC.

This clonotype came up many times. This sequence joins TRBV30 and TRBJ1-1, with 7 bases fitting TRBD1. The CDR3 length is 13 residues. CDR1 and CDR2 from the germline V gene are GTSNPN and SVGIG (reference sequence). V gave up 5 bases and J gave up 1 base; unmatched junction bases: 4. The CDR3 DNA sequence: TGTGCCTGGCGACAGGGAAAGAACACTGAAGCTTTCTTT. Translating gives CAWRQGKNTEAFF.

The gene calls are TRBV3-1 and TRBJ2-1; D remains ambiguous. Trimming pared 1 base from V and 0 bases from J, leaving 10 bases between. The germline gives CDR1 LGHDT, CDR2 YNNKEL (reference sequence). This CDR3 is built from 16 residues. The CDR3 protein is CASSQVGRSSYNEQFF. CDR3 sequence (DNA): TGTGCCAGCAGCCAAGTTGGCAGGAGCTCCTACAATGAGCAGTTCTTC.

This clonotype occurred many times. As DNA, the CDR3 is TGTGCCAGCAGTTCGACCCGACAGATCGGTCAGCCCCAGCATTTT. This codes for CASSSTRQIGQPQHF. The chain couples TRBV6-2 or TRBV6-3 to TRBJ1-5, with D perhaps matching TRBD1 (5 bases). The germline CDR1 and CDR2 sequences are MNHEY and SVGEGT. With 4 bases removed from V and 6 bases from J, the gap between germline ends came to 16 bases. This CDR3 comprises 15 residues.

This clonotype was seen many times. CDR3 bases: TGTGCCAGCAGTTACTCAACAGCTCAGCCCCAGCATTTT. It translates to CASSYSTAQPQHF. The rearrangement joins TRBV6-5 to TRBJ1-5; no reliable D call. The CDR3 has 13 residues. Germline V gene sequence: CDR1 MNHEY, CDR2 SVGAGI. Trimming left V 0 bases short and J 6 bases short, with 6 bases between.

This clonotype has ten or more counts. This chain joins TRBV20-1 and TRBJ2-3; 12 nucleotides agree with TRBD2. The CDR3 has 15 amino acids. V lost 0 bases and J lost 6; bases outside the gene matches: 4. Germline CDR1 and CDR2: DFQATT and SNEGSKA (reference sequence). The CDR3 region is CSARDRLAGVDTQYF. CDR3 nucleotide sequence: TGCAGTGCTAGAGACCGACTAGCGGGAGTGGATACGCAGTATTTT.

To note about this clonotype: A much larger clone is a single base away; this may be a read error. The chain combines TRBV3-1 with TRBJ2-1, with D perhaps matching TRBD2 (5 bases). The length of the CDR3 is 19 residues. CDR1 and CDR2 (germline): LGHDT, YNNKEL (reference sequence). Trimming cost V 3 bases and J 4 bases, with 25 bases left between them. CDR3 sequence (DNA): TGTGCCAGCAGCCATCGCCTAGCCGGATCAGGTCGGGCTTACAATGAGCAGTTCTTC. Protein sequence: CASSHRLAGSGRAYNEQFF.

This clonotype was counted at least ten times. J is TRBJ2-3 and V is TRBV12-5; no firm D call. The CDR3 is 13 residues long. Trimming left V 3 bases short and J 2 bases short, with 6 bases between. Germline V gene data show CDR1 as LGHNT and CDR2 as FRNRAP. The CDR3 here is CASGFPPTDTQYF. In DNA, the CDR3 is TGTGCTAGTGGTTTCCCCCCCACAGATACGCAGTATTTT.

This clonotype has more than one count but fewer than ten. The V call is TRBV6-1, the J call TRBJ2-6; 10 bases are a match to TRBD2. The CDR3 consists of 18 residues. In germline, CDR1 is MNHNS, CDR2 SASEGT. V lost 6 bases, J lost 2 bases, and 10 bases stayed unmatched. The CDR3 reads CASRGGLAEVTGANVLTF. CDR3 sequence (DNA): TGTGCCAGCAGGGGCGGACTAGCGGAGGTAACTGGGGCCAACGTCCTGACTTTC.

This clonotype was counted ten times or more. The chain uses TRBV11-2 and TRBJ1-1; TRBD1 matches 12 bases. CDR1 and CDR2 from the germline V gene are SGHAT and FQNNGV. The CDR3 totals 15 residues. The V segment lost 3 bases and the J segment 4 bases; nucleotides outside the gene matches: 3. The chain's CDR3 is CASSLGQGAFTEAFF. CDR3 nucleotides: TGTGCCAGCAGCTTGGGACAGGGGGCTTTCACTGAAGCTTTCTTT.

Ten or more counts support this clonotype. This chain connects TRBV18 to TRBJ2-1, with 7 bases aligning to TRBD2. Germline V gives CDR1 KGHSH, CDR2 LQKENI. The CDR3 is made up of 15 amino acids. With V trimmed by 4 bases and J by 5 bases, 8 bases remained unmatched. The CDR3 region is CASSRDWDYNNEQFF. The CDR3 DNA reads TGTGCCAGCTCACGGGATTGGGACTACAACAATGAGCAGTTCTTC.

This clonotype came up many times. The chain joins TRBV2 to TRBJ1-6; no clear D gene. Per the germline V gene, CDR1 is SNHLY and CDR2 is FYNNEI. This CDR3 spans 14 amino acids. The V gene lost 3 bases and the J gene lost 4 bases, with 7 bases spanning the gap. The CDR3 here is CASSDSGYNSPLHF. The DNA of the CDR3 is TGTGCCAGCAGTGATTCAGGATATAATTCACCCCTCCACTTT.

Many counts were recorded for this clonotype. This chain uses TRBV27 with TRBJ1-5; D unclear. Trimming took off 5 bases at V and 5 bases at J, with 19 bases between the two ends. Germline V gene sequence: CDR1 MNHEY, CDR2 SMNVEV (reference sequence). The CDR3 is made up of 16 amino acids. The CDR3 DNA sequence: TGTGCCAGCAGTCGCCTAGGGCCCGCGGCGGATCAGCCCCAGCATTTT. Its translation: CASSRLGPAADQPQHF.